The present TCR beta chain was sequenced within a study of Ad26.COV2.S vaccination and SARS-CoV-2 variants. About the research overall: Donor had been placed in the Ad26.COV2.S arm of the COV1001 trial.

This clone has only one observation. Antigen unknown. As to treatment: roughly 20 received Ad26.COV2.S at low or high dose, single or two shots; 5 received placebo; per-sample allocation not given. Sample collection was performed on day 63 after the first vaccine or placebo injection. Trimming took 4 bases from V and 0 from J, leaving 8 bases between them. Per the germline V gene, CDR1 is MNHEY and CDR2 is SVGEGT. The CDR3 is 14 residues long. Sequencing was performed with immunoSEQ multiplex PCR; in TCRdb, only in-frame clones are kept and a portion is missing. The repertoire holds 400,000 to 450,000 clones, with about nine tenths as singletons. Study results and caveats: With respect to non-spike TCR breadth, vaccine and placebo recipients were similar. Substantial breadth in spike-specific CD8+ and CD4+ T cell responses was reportedly seen after vaccination. People given the vaccine had a wider spike-specific TCR breadth than placebo recipients did.

The receptor was isolated from a person aged 18-65 years who received the Ad26.COV2.S COVID-19 vaccine or a placebo. This rearrangement joins TRBV6-2 or TRBV6-3 to TRBJ2-3; D unclear. Source: peripheral blood, taken in a trial of Ad26.COV2.S vaccine versus placebo. The CDR3 DNA reads TGTGCCAGCAGTTTGGCAGCTAGCACAGATACGCAGTATTTT. This codes for CASSLAASTDTQYF.